This T cell receptor (beta chain) was captured by sequencing in a study of monozygotic twins with inflammatory bowel disease. Study findings and constraints: A lone strong IBD-associated signal or clonotype found no support. Among the T cells, different subtypes could not be distinguished. Especially where disease activity was present, IBD patients had fewer clonotypes in common with others than healthy twins did. Discordant twins had repertoire similarity that did not differ from that of concordant twins, possibly from limited power.

TCRdb derives one entry per CDR3 protein from the 5' RACE reads, leaving out DNA. The repertoire table contains about 210,000 distinct CDR3 sequences. Regarding this clonotype: Its target is unknown.

CDR3 length: 14 residues. In germline, CDR1 is MNHEY, CDR2 SMNVEV (reference sequence). The J gene is TRBJ2-7, the V gene TRBV27. The sequenced sample was blood. This TCR derives from a human donor with ulcerative colitis or Crohn's disease, or a healthy co-twin of an affected twin (not recorded which). The CDR3: CASSPNMRLYEQYF.